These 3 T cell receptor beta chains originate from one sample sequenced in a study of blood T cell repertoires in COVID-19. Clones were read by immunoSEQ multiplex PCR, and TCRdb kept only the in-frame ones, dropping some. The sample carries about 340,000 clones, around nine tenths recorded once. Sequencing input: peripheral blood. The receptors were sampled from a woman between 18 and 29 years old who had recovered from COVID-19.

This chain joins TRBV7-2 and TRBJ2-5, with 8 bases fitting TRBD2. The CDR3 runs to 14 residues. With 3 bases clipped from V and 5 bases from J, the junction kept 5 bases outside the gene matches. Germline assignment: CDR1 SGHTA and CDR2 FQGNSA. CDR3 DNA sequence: TGTGCCAGCAGCTTGGCGGGGGGACTGGAGACCCAGTACTTC. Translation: CASSLAGGLETQYF.

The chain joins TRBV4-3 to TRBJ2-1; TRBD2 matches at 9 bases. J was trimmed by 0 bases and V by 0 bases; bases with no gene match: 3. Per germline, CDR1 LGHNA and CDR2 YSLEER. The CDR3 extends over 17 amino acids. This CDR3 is CASSQELAGLSYNEQFF. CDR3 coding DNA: TGCGCCAGCAGCCAAGAACTAGCGGGCCTCTCCTACAATGAGCAGTTCTTC.

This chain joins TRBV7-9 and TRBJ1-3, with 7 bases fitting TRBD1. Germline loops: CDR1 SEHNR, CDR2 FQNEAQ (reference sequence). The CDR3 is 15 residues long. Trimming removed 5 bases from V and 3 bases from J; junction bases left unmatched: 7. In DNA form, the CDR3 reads TGTGCCAGCAGCACCCACAGGGGAGATGGAAACACCATATATTTT. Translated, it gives CASSTHRGDGNTIYF.